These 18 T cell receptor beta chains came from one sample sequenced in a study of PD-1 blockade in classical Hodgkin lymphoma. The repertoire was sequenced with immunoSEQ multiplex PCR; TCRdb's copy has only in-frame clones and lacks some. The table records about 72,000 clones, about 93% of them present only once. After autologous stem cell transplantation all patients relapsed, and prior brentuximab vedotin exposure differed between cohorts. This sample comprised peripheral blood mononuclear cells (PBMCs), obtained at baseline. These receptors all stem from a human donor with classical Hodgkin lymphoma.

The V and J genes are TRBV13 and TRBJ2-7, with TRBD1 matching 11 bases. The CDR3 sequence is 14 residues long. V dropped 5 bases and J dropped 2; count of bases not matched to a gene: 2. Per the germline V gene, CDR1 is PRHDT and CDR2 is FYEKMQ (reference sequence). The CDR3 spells CASSAGQGAYEQYF. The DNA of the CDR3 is TGTGCCAGCAGCGCGGGACAGGGGGCCTACGAGCAGTACTTC.

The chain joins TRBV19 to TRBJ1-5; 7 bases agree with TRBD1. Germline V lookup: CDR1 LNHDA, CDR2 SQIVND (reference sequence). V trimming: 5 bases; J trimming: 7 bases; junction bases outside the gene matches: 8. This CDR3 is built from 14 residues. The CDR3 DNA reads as TGTGCCAGTAGTCGGGCAGGGGGTACGCAGCCCCAGCATTTT. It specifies CASSRAGGTQPQHF.

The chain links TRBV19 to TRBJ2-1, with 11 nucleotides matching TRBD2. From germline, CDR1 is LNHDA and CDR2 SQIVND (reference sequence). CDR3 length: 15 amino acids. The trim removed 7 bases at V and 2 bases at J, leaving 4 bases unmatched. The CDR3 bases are TGTGCCAGTAAATCTAGCGGGGGGACCTACAATGAGCAGTTCTTC. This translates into CASKSSGGTYNEQFF. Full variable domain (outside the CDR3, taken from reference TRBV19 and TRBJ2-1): DGGITQSPKYLFRKEGQNVTLSCEQNLNHDAMYWYRQDPGQGLRLIYYSQIVNDFQKGDIAEGYSVSREKKESFPLTVTSAQKNPTAFYLCASKSSGGTYNEQFFGPGTRLTVL.

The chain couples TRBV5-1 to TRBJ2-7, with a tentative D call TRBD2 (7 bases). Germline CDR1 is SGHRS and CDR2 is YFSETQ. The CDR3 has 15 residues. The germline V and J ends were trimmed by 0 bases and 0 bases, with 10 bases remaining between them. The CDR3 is CASSLGEGVSYEQYF. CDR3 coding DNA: TGCGCCAGCAGCTTGGGGGAGGGGGTCTCCTACGAGCAGTACTTC.

The DNA of the CDR3 is TGTGCCAGCAGGTATCAGGGAGTGCAGTACTTC. It specifies CASRYQGVQYF. The rearrangement links TRBV6-8 to TRBJ2-7; D could derive from TRBD1 or TRBD2 (5 bases each). Per the germline V gene, CDR1 is MNHGY and CDR2 is SAAAGT. The CDR3 has 11 amino acids. The ends were cut back, 6 bases at V and 9 bases at J, with 12 bases in the middle.

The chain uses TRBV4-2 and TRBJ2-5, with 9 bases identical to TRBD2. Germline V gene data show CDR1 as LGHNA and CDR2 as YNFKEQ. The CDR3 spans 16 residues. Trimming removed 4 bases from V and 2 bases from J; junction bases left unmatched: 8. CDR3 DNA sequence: TGTGCCAGCAGCCTAGAAGCGGGGGGCCTACAAGAGACCCAGTACTTC. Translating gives CASSLEAGGLQETQYF.

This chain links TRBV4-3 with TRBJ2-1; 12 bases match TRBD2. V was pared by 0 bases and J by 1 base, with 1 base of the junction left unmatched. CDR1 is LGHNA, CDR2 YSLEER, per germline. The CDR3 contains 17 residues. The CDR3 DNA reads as TGCGCCAGCAGCCAAGATCTAGCGGGAGGGTCCTACAATGAGCAGTTCTTC. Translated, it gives CASSQDLAGGSYNEQFF.

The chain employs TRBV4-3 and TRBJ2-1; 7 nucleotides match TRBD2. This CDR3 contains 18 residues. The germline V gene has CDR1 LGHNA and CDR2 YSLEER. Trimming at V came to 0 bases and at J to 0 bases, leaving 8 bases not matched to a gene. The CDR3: CASSQEDLAASSYNEQFF. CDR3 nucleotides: TGCGCCAGCAGCCAAGAGGACCTAGCGGCGAGCTCCTACAATGAGCAGTTCTTC.

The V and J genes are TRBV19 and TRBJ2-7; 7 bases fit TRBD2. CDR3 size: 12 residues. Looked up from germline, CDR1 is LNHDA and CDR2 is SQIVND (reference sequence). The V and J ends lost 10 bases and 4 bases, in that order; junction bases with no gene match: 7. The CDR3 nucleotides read TGTGCCACCCTCGGGACTAAATACGAGCAGTACTTC. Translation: CATLGTKYEQYF.

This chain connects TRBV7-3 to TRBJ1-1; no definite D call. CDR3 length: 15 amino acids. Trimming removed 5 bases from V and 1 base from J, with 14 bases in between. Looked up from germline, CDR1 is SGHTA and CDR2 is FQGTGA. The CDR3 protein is CASSPKVGTNTEAFF. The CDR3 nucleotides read TGTGCCAGCAGCCCCAAGGTCGGAACGAACACTGAAGCTTTCTTT. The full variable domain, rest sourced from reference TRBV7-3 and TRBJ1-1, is GAGVSQTPSNKVTEKGKYVELRCDPISGHTALYWYRQSLGQGPEFLIYFQGTGAADDSGLPNDRFFAVRPEGSVSTLKIQRTERGDSAVYLCASSPKVGTNTEAFFGQGTRLTVV.

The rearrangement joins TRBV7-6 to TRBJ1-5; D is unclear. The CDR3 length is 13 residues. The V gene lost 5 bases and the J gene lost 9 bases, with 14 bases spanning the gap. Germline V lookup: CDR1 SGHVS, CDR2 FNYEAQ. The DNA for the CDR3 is TGTGCCAGCAGCCCTCATTACGACTCGCCCCAGCATTTT. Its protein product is CASSPHYDSPQHF.

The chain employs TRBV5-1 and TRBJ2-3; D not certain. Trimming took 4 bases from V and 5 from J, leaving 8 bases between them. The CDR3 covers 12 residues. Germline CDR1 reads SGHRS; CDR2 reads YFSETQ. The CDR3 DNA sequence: TGCGCCAGCAGCGACGAAGGAGATACGCAGTATTTT. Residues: CASSDEGDTQYF.

CDR3 amino acids: CASSPRTGTDGETQYF. The CDR3 nucleotides read TGTGCCAGCAGCCCCCGGACAGGGACGGACGGAGAGACCCAGTACTTC. The rearrangement uses TRBV28 and TRBJ2-5; 8 bases match TRBD1. Germline V lookup: CDR1 MDHEN, CDR2 SYDVKM. V shed 6 bases and J 4 bases; nucleotides not matched to a gene: 13. The length of the CDR3 is 16 residues.

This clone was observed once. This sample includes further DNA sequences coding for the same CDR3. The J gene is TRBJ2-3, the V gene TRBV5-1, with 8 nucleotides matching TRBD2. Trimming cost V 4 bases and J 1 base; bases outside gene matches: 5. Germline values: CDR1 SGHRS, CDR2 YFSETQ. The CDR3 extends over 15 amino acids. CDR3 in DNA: TGCGCCAGCAGCCCGCGGGGGGCTGGCACAGATACGCAGTATTTT. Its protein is CASSPRGAGTDTQYF.

CDR3 residues: CASSYWGNEQFF. CDR3 nucleotides: TGTGCCAGCAGTTACTGGGGGAATGAGCAGTTCTTC. V is TRBV6-5 and J is TRBJ2-1, with D perhaps matching TRBD1 or TRBD2 (5 bases each). This CDR3 has 12 amino acids. V was shortened by 1 base and J by 7 bases, with 5 bases between the two germline ends. Germline loops: CDR1 MNHEY, CDR2 SVGAGI.

CDR3 protein: CASSLFLVRGTGKGGNEQFF. The DNA for the CDR3 is TGTGCCAGCAGTTTATTTTTGGTCCGTGGGACAGGGAAAGGAGGGAATGAGCAGTTCTTC. The chain combines TRBV27 with TRBJ2-1; 9 nucleotides agree with TRBD1. Germline V gives CDR1 MNHEY, CDR2 SMNVEV (reference sequence). Trimming at V came to 1 base and at J to 7 bases, leaving 20 bases not matched to a gene. CDR3 length: 20 residues.

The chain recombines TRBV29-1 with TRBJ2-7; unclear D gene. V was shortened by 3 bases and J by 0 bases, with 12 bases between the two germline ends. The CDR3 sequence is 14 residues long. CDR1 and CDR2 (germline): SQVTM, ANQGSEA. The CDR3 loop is CSVDYGVGSYEQYF. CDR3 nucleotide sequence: TGCAGCGTTGACTACGGAGTTGGCTCCTACGAGCAGTACTTC.

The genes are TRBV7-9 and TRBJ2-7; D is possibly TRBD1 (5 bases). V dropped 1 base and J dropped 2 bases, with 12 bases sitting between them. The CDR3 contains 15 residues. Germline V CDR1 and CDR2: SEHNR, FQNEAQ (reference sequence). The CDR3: CASSLVGRTPYEQYF. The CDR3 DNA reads TGTGCCAGCAGCTTAGTGGGGCGGACCCCCTACGAGCAGTACTTC.